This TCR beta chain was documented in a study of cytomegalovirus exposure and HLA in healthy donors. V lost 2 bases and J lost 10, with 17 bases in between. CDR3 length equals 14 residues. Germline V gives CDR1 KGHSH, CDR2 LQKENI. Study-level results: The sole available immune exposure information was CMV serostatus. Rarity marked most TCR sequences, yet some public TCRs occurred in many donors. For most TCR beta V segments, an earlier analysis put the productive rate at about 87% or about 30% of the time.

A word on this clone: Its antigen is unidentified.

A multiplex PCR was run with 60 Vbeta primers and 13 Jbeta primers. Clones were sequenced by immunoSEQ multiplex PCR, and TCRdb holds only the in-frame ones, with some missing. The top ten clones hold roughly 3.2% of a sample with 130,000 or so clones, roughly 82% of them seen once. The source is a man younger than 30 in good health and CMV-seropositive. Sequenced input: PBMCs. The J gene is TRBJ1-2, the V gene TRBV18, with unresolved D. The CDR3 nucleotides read TGTGCCAGCTCACCAGGGCATCCCACGGGATTCTACACCTTC. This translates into CASSPGHPTGFYTF.